The clone carrying this T cell receptor (beta chain) has just a few counts. The target antigen is unknown. This entry is derived from a study of T cell repertoires in cytomegalovirus infection. Study background: Indicated by public TCR beta signatures were CMV infection and matching HLA type.

TCRdb redid the calling of the reads with MiXCR, one entry per CDR3 protein. The repertoire holds about a million distinct CDR3 sequences, with more than 25% as singletons. In germline, CDR1 is SEHNR, CDR2 FQNEAQ (reference sequence). This CDR3 spans 13 amino acids. The ends lost 5 bases at V and 5 bases at J; junction bases unmatched: 5. The source of this sequence is a human donor in good health (CMV status not recorded). Some clones in this sample may be carry-over from other donors' samples. This chain uses TRBV7-9 with TRBJ2-5; 7 nucleotides line up with TRBD1. The sequencing here drew on cultured CD8+ T cells from PBMCs, taken from culture after CMV antigen stimulation. CDR3 DNA: TGTGCCAGCAGCCTGACAGGGATGGAGACCCAGTACTTC. This codes for CASSLTGMETQYF.